The rows below give T cell receptor beta chains drawn from one sample of a study of control samples from healthy donors and cancer patients. The method was immunoSEQ multiplex PCR; TCRdb's version includes in-frame clones alone and lacks a portion of them. The sample lists 150,000 to 200,000 clones; 91% were seen once. Sequenced sample: blood. These receptors were taken from a woman younger than 45 in good health. The conserved cysteine and the conserved F or W are not part of the CDR3 here. Clone size is given for some rows only: seen once, a few or many times, or a class if the clone is expanded.

abundance: once
v_gene: TRBV5-1
len: 13
CDR3aa: ASSLASGAIYEQF

abundance: .
v_gene: TRBV5-6
len: 10
CDR3aa: ASRQPNSPLH

abundance: .
v_gene: TRBV7-9
len: 11
CDR3aa: ASTPGARTEAF

abundance: few
v_gene: TRBV4-2
len: 12
CDR3aa: ASSQGAGADTQY

abundance: .
v_gene: TRBV18
len: 12
CDR3aa: ASSQGAGDTEAF

abundance: .
v_gene: TRBV5-6
len: 12
CDR3aa: ASSLGAGTDTQY

abundance: .
v_gene: TRBV14
len: 13
CDR3aa: ASRPTSGSSDTQY

abundance: .
v_gene: TRBV12-3/TRBV12-4
len: 10
CDR3aa: ASRGQVYGYT

abundance: .
v_gene: TRBV18
len: 11
CDR3aa: ASSPIGEGGYT

abundance: .
v_gene: TRBV25-1
len: 12
CDR3aa: ASSAGGSYNEQF

abundance: .
v_gene: TRBV28
len: 11
CDR3aa: ASSSYSPDTQY

abundance: .
v_gene: TRBV28
len: 12
CDR3aa: ASSFSDSGQPQH

abundance: .
v_gene: TRBV7-9
len: 11
CDR3aa: ASSDDTYQPQH

abundance: .
v_gene: TRBV11-2
len: 12
CDR3aa: ASSLGDRIFGYT